This is a list of T cell receptor beta chains from one sample in a study of blood T cell repertoires in COVID-19. This table comes from immunoSEQ multiplex PCR, and its TCRdb copy is limited to in-frame clones, with some not included. The sample records 150,000 to 200,000 clones, approximately 85% being singletons. The sequenced material came from PBMCs or T cells enriched from blood (not recorded which). The receptors stem from a woman aged 18-30 years who had recovered from COVID-19. CDR3s include the opening cysteine and the closing phenylalanine or tryptophan. Each record gives: D gene, V gene, clone size, J gene, CDR3 protein, CDR3 DNA. A D gene is named only where the DNA matches it firmly. Clone size is not always given. Where it is, it says once, few, many or a class for expanded clones.

.	TRBV25-1	.	TRBJ2-3	CASSGRLGHRTQYF	TGTGCCAGCAGTGGCCGATTGGGCCATCGCACGCAGTATTTT
TRBD1	TRBV28	.	TRBJ2-7	CASSTTGSPYF	TGTGCCAGCAGTACGACAGGGTCTCCGTACTTC
TRBD2	TRBV7-2	.	TRBJ2-7	CASSLEAGGLEQYF	TGTGCCAGCAGCTTAGAAGCGGGGGGGCTCGAGCAGTACTTC
TRBD2	TRBV29-1	few	TRBJ2-3	CSASGGGTDTQYF	TGCAGCGCCTCTGGGGGGGGCACAGATACGCAGTATTTT
TRBD1	TRBV5-4	.	TRBJ1-1	CASRTFDRGNTEAFF	TGTGCCAGCAGAACCTTTGACAGGGGGAACACTGAAGCTTTCTTT
TRBD1	TRBV29-1	.	TRBJ2-3	CSASFDRADTQYF	TGCAGCGCATCCTTCGACAGGGCAGATACGCAGTATTTT
TRBD2	TRBV28	.	TRBJ2-1	CASSILGLAGGPASYNEQFF	TGTGCCAGCAGTATTCTGGGACTAGCGGGGGGGCCCGCCTCCTACAATGAGCAGTTCTTC
TRBD1	TRBV3-1/TRBV3-2	.	TRBJ2-7	CASSQDGGQGFYEQYF	TGTGCCAGCAGCCAAGACGGCGGACAGGGCTTCTACGAGCAGTACTTC
TRBD1	TRBV24-1	.	TRBJ2-2	CATSAHRRDRGTGELFF	TGTGCCACCAGTGCCCACCGCCGGGACAGGGGCACCGGGGAGCTGTTTTTT
TRBD1	TRBV29-1	few	TRBJ1-5	CSVYSRDHGQGGQPQHF	TGCAGCGTGTACTCCCGGGACCATGGACAGGGAGGCCAGCCCCAGCATTTT
TRBD1	TRBV10-3	.	TRBJ1-5	CAISEIAGGQPQHF	TGTGCCATCAGTGAGATCGCAGGGGGACAGCCCCAGCATTTT
TRBD2	TRBV10-1	.	TRBJ2-3	CASSGSSGGADTQYF	TGCGCCAGCAGTGGATCTAGCGGGGGGGCTGATACGCAGTATTTT
.	TRBV19	.	TRBJ2-3	CASSQEQGVGTDTQYF	TGTGCCAGTAGTCAAGAACAGGGTGTGGGCACAGATACGCAGTATTTT
.	TRBV12-3/TRBV12-4	.	TRBJ1-1	CASRKSTEAFF	TGTGCCAGCAGGAAGAGCACTGAAGCTTTCTTT
.	TRBV11-1	.	TRBJ2-5	CASSGRLETQYF	TGTGCCAGCAGCGGCCGACTAGAGACCCAGTACTTC
.	TRBV6-6	.	TRBJ2-3	CASSPRWSSTSTDTQYF	TGTGCCAGCAGTCCCCGTTGGTCCTCAACTAGCACAGATACGCAGTATTTT
TRBD2	TRBV24-1	.	TRBJ2-7	CATSDFNGGNEQYF	TGTGCCACCAGTGATTTTAACGGGGGGAACGAGCAGTACTTC
.	TRBV28	.	TRBJ1-5	CASSLWSGLVNQPQHF	TGTGCCAGCAGTTTATGGTCGGGTCTTGTGAATCAGCCCCAGCATTTT
.	TRBV5-1	.	TRBJ1-3	CASRPGQMIGNTIYF	TGCGCCAGCAGACCCGGACAGATGATAGGAAACACCATATATTTT
TRBD1	TRBV28	.	TRBJ2-7	CASSRTGVVYEQYF	TGTGCCAGCAGCAGGACAGGGGTGGTGTACGAGCAGTACTTC
.	TRBV27	.	TRBJ1-6	CASSKDLRTGLGSPLHF	TGTGCCAGCAGTAAGGATCTTCGAACAGGGTTAGGCTCACCCCTCCACTTT
.	TRBV28	.	TRBJ2-7	CASRGDTYEQYF	TGTGCCAGCCGCGGCGATACCTACGAGCAGTACTTC
TRBD1	TRBV28	.	TRBJ1-4	CASSSGDSRTGKLFF	TGTGCCAGCAGTTCGGGGGACAGTCGGACGGGAAAACTGTTTTTT
TRBD2	TRBV7-3	once	TRBJ2-3	CASSLILAGTDTQYF	TGTGCCAGCAGCTTAATACTAGCGGGGACAGATACGCAGTATTTT
.	TRBV13	.	TRBJ2-7	CATTRGGTAAYEQYF	TGTGCCACTACGCGTGGAGGGACAGCCGCCTACGAGCAGTACTTC
.	TRBV28	.	TRBJ2-7	CASSEGASGPPGWYEQYF	TGTGCCAGCAGCGAGGGGGCTAGCGGGCCCCCGGGGTGGTACGAGCAGTACTTC
TRBD1	TRBV28	.	TRBJ2-7	CASSFLTGGITGSPYEQYF	TGTGCCAGCAGTTTTCTTACAGGGGGCATCACCGGGTCGCCCTACGAGCAGTACTTC
TRBD1	TRBV28	.	TRBJ1-4	CASSPWTGQTNEKLFF	TGTGCCAGCAGTCCGTGGACAGGACAAACTAATGAAAAACTGTTTTTT
TRBD2	TRBV19	.	TRBJ2-7	CASSPSSGAYEQYF	TGTGCCAGTAGCCCCTCTAGCGGGGCCTACGAGCAGTACTTC
TRBD2	TRBV5-4	.	TRBJ2-1	CASSKGLAGVSSYNEQFF	TGTGCCAGCAGCAAGGGACTAGCGGGGGTGAGCTCCTACAATGAGCAGTTCTTC
.	TRBV2	few	TRBJ1-2	CASSVTTGQGYGYTF	TGTGCCAGCAGTGTTACCACAGGGCAGGGGTATGGCTACACCTTC
.	TRBV2	.	TRBJ1-6	CASSLRLVQDSPLHF	TGTGCCAGCAGTCTAAGACTGGTCCAAGACTCACCCCTCCACTTT
TRBD1	TRBV28	.	TRBJ1-6	CASSFLGGGLSPLHF	TGTGCCAGCAGTTTTTTAGGGGGCGGCCTTTCACCCCTCCACTTT
TRBD1	TRBV13	.	TRBJ1-6	CASRLGWDSNSPLHF	TGTGCCAGCAGGTTGGGGTGGGACAGTAATTCACCCCTCCACTTT
.	TRBV29-1	.	TRBJ1-3	CSVVRGAGNTIYF	TGCAGCGTGGTCAGGGGAGCTGGAAACACCATATATTTT
.	TRBV24-1	.	TRBJ2-5	CATSDQQGLQETQYF	TGTGCCACCAGTGACCAACAGGGCCTACAAGAGACCCAGTACTTC
.	TRBV5-1	few	TRBJ1-1	CASSSDSSHLNTEAFF	TGCGCCAGCAGCTCGGACAGTTCCCACCTTAACACTGAAGCTTTCTTT
TRBD1	TRBV28	.	TRBJ1-2	CASIPDRAYNYGYTF	TGTGCCAGCATTCCGGACAGGGCATATAACTATGGCTACACCTTC
.	TRBV29-1	.	TRBJ1-2	CSVEDPGRNYGYTF	TGCAGCGTTGAAGATCCGGGTAGGAACTATGGCTACACCTTC
TRBD1	TRBV7-6	.	TRBJ1-3	CASSRTGPGTGAGGTIYF	TGTGCCAGCAGCCGCACCGGTCCCGGGACAGGGGCAGGGGGCACCATATATTTT
.	TRBV30	.	TRBJ2-5	CACRSLETQYF	TGTGCCTGCCGGAGTCTCGAGACCCAGTACTTC
.	TRBV7-2	.	TRBJ1-3	CASSFTAAGNTIYF	TGTGCCAGCAGCTTTACAGCGGCTGGAAACACCATATATTTT
TRBD1	TRBV28	.	TRBJ1-2	CASSLYITGGGYTF	TGTGCCAGCAGTTTATACATAACAGGGGGTGGCTACACCTTC
TRBD1	TRBV18	few	TRBJ2-7	CASSPPGTAYYEQYF	TGTGCCAGCTCACCCCCCGGGACAGCTTACTACGAGCAGTACTTC
.	TRBV5-1	.	TRBJ2-3	CASSLERSTDTQYF	TGCGCCAGCAGCTTGGAACGGAGCACAGATACGCAGTATTTT
TRBD2	TRBV28	few	TRBJ2-3	CASSLIGGGFNTQYF	TGTGCCAGCAGTTTGATCGGGGGGGGATTCAATACGCAGTATTTT
TRBD1	TRBV28	.	TRBJ1-1	CASKLKLGTGLMNTEAFF	TGTGCCAGCAAGCTGAAGTTGGGGACAGGGCTCATGAACACTGAAGCTTTCTTT